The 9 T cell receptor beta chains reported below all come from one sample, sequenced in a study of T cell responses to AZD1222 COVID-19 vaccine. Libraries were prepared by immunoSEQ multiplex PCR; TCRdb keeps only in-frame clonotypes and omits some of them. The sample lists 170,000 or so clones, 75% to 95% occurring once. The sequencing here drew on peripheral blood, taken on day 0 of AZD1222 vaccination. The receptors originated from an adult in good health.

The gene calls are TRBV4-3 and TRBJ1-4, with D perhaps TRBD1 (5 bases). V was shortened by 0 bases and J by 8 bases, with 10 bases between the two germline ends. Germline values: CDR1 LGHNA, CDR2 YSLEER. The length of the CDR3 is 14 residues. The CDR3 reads CASSQEQVGEKLFF. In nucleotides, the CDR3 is TGCGCCAGCAGCCAAGAACAGGTTGGAGAAAAACTGTTTTTT.

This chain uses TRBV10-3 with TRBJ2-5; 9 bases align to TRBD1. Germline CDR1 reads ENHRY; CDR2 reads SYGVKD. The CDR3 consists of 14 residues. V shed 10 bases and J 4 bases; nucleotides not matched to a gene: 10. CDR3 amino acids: CATESSDRGETQYF. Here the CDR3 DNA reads TGTGCCACAGAATCATCGGACAGGGGAGAGACCCAGTACTTC.

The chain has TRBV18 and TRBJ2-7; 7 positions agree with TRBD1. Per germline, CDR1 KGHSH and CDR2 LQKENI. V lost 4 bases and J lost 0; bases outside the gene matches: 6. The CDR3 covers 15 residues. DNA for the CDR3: TGTGCCAGCTCACTCCTGACAGGGAGCTCCTACGAGCAGTACTTC. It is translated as CASSLLTGSSYEQYF.

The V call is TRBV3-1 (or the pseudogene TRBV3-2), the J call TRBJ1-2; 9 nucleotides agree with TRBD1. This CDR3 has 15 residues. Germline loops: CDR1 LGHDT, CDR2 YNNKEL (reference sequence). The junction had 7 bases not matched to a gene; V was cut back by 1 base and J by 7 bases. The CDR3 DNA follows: TGTGCCAGCAGCCAAGTCGTACAGGGGGCTTTTGGCTACACCTTC. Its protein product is CASSQVVQGAFGYTF.

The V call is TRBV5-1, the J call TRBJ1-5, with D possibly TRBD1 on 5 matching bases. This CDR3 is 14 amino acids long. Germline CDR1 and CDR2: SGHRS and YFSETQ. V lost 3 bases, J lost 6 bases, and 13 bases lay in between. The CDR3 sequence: CASSSNGGAQPQHF. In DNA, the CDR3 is TGCGCCAGCAGCTCAAACGGGGGAGCTCAGCCCCAGCATTTT.

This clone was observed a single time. This CDR3 reads CASSLGPGNQPQHF. CDR3 nucleotide sequence: TGTGCCAGCAGCTTAGGACCGGGAAATCAGCCCCAGCATTTT. V gene TRBV5-4 combines with J gene TRBJ1-5; no reliable D call. This CDR3 region has 14 residues. V was pared by 2 bases and J by 4 bases, with 10 bases between. CDR1 SGHNT and CDR2 YYREEE come from the germline V gene (reference sequence). The full variable domain, its missing parts supplied by reference TRBV5-4 and TRBJ1-5, is ETGVTQSPTHLIKTRGQQVTLRCSSQSGHNTVSWYQQALGQGPQFIFQYYREEENGRGNFPPRFSGLQFPNYSSELNVNALELDDSALYLCASSLGPGNQPQHFGDGTRLSIL.

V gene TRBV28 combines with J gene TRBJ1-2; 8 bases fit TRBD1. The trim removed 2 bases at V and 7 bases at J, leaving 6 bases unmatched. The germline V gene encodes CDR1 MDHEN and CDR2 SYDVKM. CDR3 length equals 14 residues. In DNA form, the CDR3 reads TGTGCCAGCAGTTTAGACAGGGGCGTTTTTGGCTACACCTTC. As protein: CASSLDRGVFGYTF.

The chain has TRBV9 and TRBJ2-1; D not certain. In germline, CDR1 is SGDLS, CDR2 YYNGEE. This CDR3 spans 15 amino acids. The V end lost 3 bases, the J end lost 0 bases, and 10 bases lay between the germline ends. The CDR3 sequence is CASSDDGFSYNEQFF. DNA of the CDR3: TGTGCCAGCAGCGACGACGGGTTCTCCTACAATGAGCAGTTCTTC. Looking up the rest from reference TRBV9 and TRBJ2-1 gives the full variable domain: DSGVTQTPKHLITATGQRVTLRCSPRSGDLSVYWYQQSLDQGLQFLIQYYNGEERAKGNILERFSAQQFPDLHSELNLSSLELGDSALYFCASSDDGFSYNEQFFGPGTRLTVL.

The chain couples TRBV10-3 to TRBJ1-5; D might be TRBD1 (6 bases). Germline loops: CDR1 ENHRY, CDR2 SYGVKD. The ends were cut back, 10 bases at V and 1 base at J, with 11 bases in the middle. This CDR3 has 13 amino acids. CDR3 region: CATAGESNQPQHF. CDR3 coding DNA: TGTGCCACGGCAGGGGAGAGCAATCAGCCCCAGCATTTT.